One and the same sample provided the 21 T cell receptor beta chains below, sequenced in a study of shared clonotypes between healthy human individuals. The repertoire was sequenced with immunoSEQ multiplex PCR; TCRdb's copy has only in-frame clones and lacks some. There are around 200,000 clones in the sample; approximately 61% occur only once, and 10% lies in the top ten. The source material was memory CD4+ T cells sorted from blood. Subset described: CD45RA-negative fraction. Source of these receptors: a man younger than 45 in good health.

This rearrangement joins TRBV30 to TRBJ1-2; TRBD1 matches 8 bases. The CDR3 has 13 residues. Germline CDR1 is GTSNPN and CDR2 is SVGIG (reference sequence). V lost 5 bases and J lost 6; bases outside the gene matches: 8. CDR3 in DNA: TGTGCCTGGGGGAGGGACAGGCCTAATGGCTACACCTTC. It codes for CAWGRDRPNGYTF.

This clone has just one count. DNA for the CDR3: TGTGCCAGCAGCTTGCCAGGGCAGGGCACAGATACGCAGTATTTT. The encoded protein is CASSLPGQGTDTQYF. The chain carries TRBV5-6 and TRBJ2-3, with D possibly matching TRBD1 (5 bases). Germline loops: CDR1 SGHDT, CDR2 YYEEEE. The V gene lost 1 base and the J gene lost 1 base, with 10 bases spanning the gap. This CDR3 has 15 residues.

This clone turned up a few times. The chain employs TRBV7-9 and TRBJ2-7, with D unclear. V lost 6 bases and J 3 bases, leaving 9 bases between the germline ends. The CDR3 totals 12 residues. The germline V gene encodes CDR1 SEHNR and CDR2 FQNEAQ (reference sequence). In nucleotides, the CDR3 is TGTGCCAGCAGGGGCGCCCACTACGAGCAGTACTTC. Translation: CASRGAHYEQYF.

The chain joins TRBV5-1 to TRBJ2-7; 7 bases are shared with TRBD1. CDR1 SGHRS and CDR2 YFSETQ come from the germline V gene. This CDR3 contains 13 residues. V lost 8 bases to trimming and J lost 4 bases; unmatched junction nucleotides: 9. This CDR3 reads CASSGTETYEQYF. For the CDR3, the DNA is TGCGCCAGTTCCGGGACAGAGACTTACGAGCAGTACTTC.

CDR3 DNA sequence: TGTGCCAGCTCCCCCCGAACCGGACAGAAAGATACGCAGTATTTT. As protein: CASSPRTGQKDTQYF. This rearrangement joins TRBV18 to TRBJ2-3, with a weak D call TRBD1 (6 bases). This CDR3 has 15 amino acids. Trimming removed 6 bases from V and 5 bases from J, with 18 bases in between. Germline CDR1 KGHSH, CDR2 LQKENI. The entire variable domain, with the rest obtained from reference TRBV18 and TRBJ2-3, is as follows: NAGVMQNPRHLVRRRGQEARLRCSPMKGHSHVYWYRQLPEEGLKFMVYLQKENIIDESGMPKERFSAEFPKEGPSILRIQQVVRGDSAAYFCASSPRTGQKDTQYFGPGTRLTVL.

The chain is built from TRBV11-2 and TRBJ1-5; 9 bases agree with TRBD1. Per the germline V gene, CDR1 is SGHAT and CDR2 is FQNNGV. V trimming: 6 bases; J trimming: 2 bases; junction bases outside the gene matches: 5. The CDR3 runs 15 residues. The CDR3 DNA sequence: TGTGCCAGCAGTCCGGACAGGGGCGGCAATCAGCCCCAGCATTTT. This translates into CASSPDRGGNQPQHF.

Only a few counts were recorded for this clone. The chain uses TRBV6-6 and TRBJ1-2; D call uncertain. Trimming shortened V by 0 bases and J by 8 bases, and 10 bases separated the two germline ends. The CDR3 length is 13 residues. Germline CDR1 and CDR2: MNHNY and SVGAGI (reference sequence). In DNA form, the CDR3 reads TGTGCCAGCAGTTACTCAGGACCGGCGGGCTACACCTTC. It specifies CASSYSGPAGYTF.

J is TRBJ2-2 and V is TRBV6-6; 14 nucleotides align to TRBD2. Germline V gene data show CDR1 as MNHNY and CDR2 as SVGAGI (reference sequence). J lost 5 bases, V lost 6 bases, and 2 bases had no gene match. The CDR3 is 15 amino acids. The CDR3 nucleotides read TGTGCCAGCAGCGGACTAGCGGGGGGAACCGGGGAGCTGTTTTTT. It encodes CASSGLAGGTGELFF.

This chain uses TRBV6-5 with TRBJ2-6, with D hard to call. Trimming removed 4 bases at V and 4 bases at J, with 14 bases between. Germline-derived CDR1 and CDR2 are MNHEY and SVGAGI. The CDR3 spans 16 residues. CDR3 sequence reads: CASSSGPTLGANVLTF. CDR3 nucleotides: TGTGCCAGCAGTTCGGGCCCTACTTTGGGGGCCAACGTCCTGACTTTC.

This clone occurred a few times. This chain joins TRBV5-1 and TRBJ1-2, with unresolved D. The V gene lost 3 bases and the J gene lost 3 bases, with 18 bases spanning the gap. Germline V gene lookup returns CDR1 SGHRS and CDR2 YFSETQ. The CDR3 has 16 amino acids. The CDR3, as DNA: TGCGCCAGCAGCTCTGGCGTGGGTATTACTGACTATGGCTACACCTTC. This sequence encodes CASSSGVGITDYGYTF.

The CDR3: CASSESKGSSPTQYF. The CDR3 region has the DNA TGTGCCAGCAGTGAATCTAAGGGATCTAGCCCTACGCAGTATTTT. The chain has TRBV25-1 and TRBJ2-3, with a possible D match to TRBD2 (5 bases). V was pared by 1 base and J by 8 bases, with 16 bases between. Germline V CDR1 and CDR2: MGHDK, SYGVNS. There are 15 residues in the CDR3.

The V gene is TRBV5-1, the J gene TRBJ2-1; TRBD1 aligns across 9 bases. V shed 0 bases and J 8 bases; nucleotides not matched to a gene: 6. This CDR3 comprises 15 residues. Germline CDR1 SGHRS, CDR2 YFSETQ. CDR3 sequence (DNA): TGCGCCAGCAGCTTGGGTGGGACAGGGCGCGATGAGCAGTTCTTC. This encodes CASSLGGTGRDEQFF.

This clone was detected many times. The chain has TRBV10-2 and TRBJ2-5; possibly TRBD1 for D (5 bases). CDR3 length equals 12 residues. The V gene lost 8 bases and the J gene lost 2 bases, with 9 bases spanning the gap. Germline CDR1 WSHSY, CDR2 SAAADI. This CDR3 reads CASRQIQETQYF. Written as DNA, the CDR3 is TGCGCCAGCCGACAGATTCAAGAGACCCAGTACTTC.

The rearrangement joins TRBV6-5 to TRBJ1-4; possibly TRBD1 for D (6 bases). Germline V gene data show CDR1 as MNHEY and CDR2 as SVGAGI. With 0 bases removed from V and 8 bases from J, the gap between germline ends came to 16 bases. The CDR3 is 16 residues long. CDR3 DNA sequence: TGTGCCAGCAGTTACTCGTCGGGGGCCCCGCGGGAAAAACTGTTTTTT. Translated, it gives CASSYSSGAPREKLFF.

The chain recombines TRBV5-4 with TRBJ2-3; 9 positions match TRBD2. This CDR3 is 15 amino acids long. Germline lookup yields CDR1 SGHNT and CDR2 YYREEE (reference sequence). Trimming took 4 bases from V and 2 from J; bases not matched to a gene: 5. For the CDR3, the DNA is TGTGCCAGCAGCAAGACTAGCGGAAACACAGATACGCAGTATTTT. As protein: CASSKTSGNTDTQYF.

This clone was detected once. This chain joins TRBV21-1 and TRBJ1-5; the table assigns TRBD1, which was not confirmed against the DNA. TRBV21-1 is a known pseudogene. The CDR3 extends over 19 amino acids. CDR3 protein: CASSKVYLGQGDQNQPQHF. In DNA form, the CDR3 reads TGTGCCAGCAGCAAAGTCTACTTGGGACAGGGGGATCAGAATCAGCCCCAGCATTTT.

The gene calls are TRBV7-2 and TRBJ2-2, with 10 bases lining up with TRBD1. The CDR3 has 14 residues. With V trimmed by 10 bases and J by 6 bases, 8 bases remained unmatched. CDR1 and CDR2 from the germline V gene are SGHTA and FQGNSA. CDR3 nucleotide sequence: TGTGCCACAGGGAGGGACAGGGGATCCGGGGAGCTGTTTTTT. Encoded protein: CATGRDRGSGELFF.

The J gene is TRBJ2-1, the V gene TRBV28; 8 bases fit TRBD2. CDR3 length: 17 amino acids. Germline V gene sequence: CDR1 MDHEN, CDR2 SYDVKM. The ends lost 6 bases at V and 0 bases at J; junction bases unmatched: 10. CDR3 DNA sequence: TGTGCCAGCAGCATAGCGGGGTCCCTGAGCTCCTACAATGAGCAGTTCTTC. Amino acids: CASSIAGSLSSYNEQFF. The variable domain in full, completed from reference TRBV28 and TRBJ2-1, reads DVKVTQSSRYLVKRTGEKVFLECVQDMDHENMFWYRQDPGLGLRLIYFSYDVKMKEKGDIPEGYSVSREKKERFSLILESASTNQTSMYLCASSIAGSLSSYNEQFFGPGTRLTVL.

The chain is built from TRBV6-1 and TRBJ2-3, with 11 bases matching TRBD2. Germline values: CDR1 MNHNS, CDR2 SASEGT. V gave up 8 bases and J gave up 4 bases; unmatched junction bases: 5. This CDR3 spans 14 amino acids. The CDR3 here is CASGTSGAPDTQYF. In DNA, the CDR3 is TGTGCCAGCGGGACTAGCGGTGCTCCAGATACGCAGTATTTT.

Regarding this clone: Sequence at one end of the junction differs from germline and may be a read error. The chain combines TRBV5-5 with TRBJ2-6; D is possibly TRBD1 (5 bases). This CDR3 is 15 amino acids long. CDR1 and CDR2 (germline): SGHKS, YYEKEE (reference sequence). CDR3 nucleotides: TGTGCCAGCAGCCCACAAGGGGCTGGGACCAACGTCCTGACTTTC. Encoded protein: CASSPQGAGTNVLTF.

V usage is TRBV29-1 and J usage is TRBJ2-3, with TRBD2 identical over 7 bases. This CDR3 has 13 residues. V shed 4 bases, J shed 1 base, and the junction held 2 bases outside the gene matches. Germline loops: CDR1 SQVTM, CDR2 ANQGSEA. CDR3 in DNA: TGCAGCGTTGGGCTAGCGGGCACAGATACGCAGTATTTT. Protein product: CSVGLAGTDTQYF.